One and the same sample provided the 29 T cell receptor beta chains below, sequenced in a study of tumor and adjacent non-tumor tissue in lung cancer. Three rounds of nested PCR, following a modified ARM-PCR protocol, produced the TCRbeta library. TCRdb passed the multiplex PCR reads through MiXCR, listing each CDR3 protein once. This table has about 43,000 distinct CDR3 sequences, roughly 60% appearing once. No cell sorting was done before RNA was extracted from the tissue. The normal lung tissue was taken more than 3 cm from the tumor edge. Sequencing was carried out using distant non-tumor lung tissue. The receptors come from a middle-aged man with non-small cell lung cancer.

The V and J genes are TRBV5-1 and TRBJ2-1, with 8 bases lining up with TRBD2. The CDR3 totals 14 residues. The trim removed 6 bases at V and 2 bases at J, leaving 4 bases unmatched. In germline, CDR1 is SGHRS, CDR2 YFSETQ. CDR3 sequence: CASNSGGAYNEQFF. CDR3 in DNA: TGCGCCAGCAACTCCGGGGGGGCCTACAATGAGCAGTTCTTC.

Only a few counts were recorded for this clonotype. This rearrangement joins TRBV5-1 to TRBJ2-3; D not certain. The DNA end favors TRBJ1-5, so the J call may be wrong. The CDR3 length is 17 residues. Germline CDR1 is SGHRS and CDR2 is YFSETQ. CDR3: CASSLAALVPGTDTQHF. The CDR3 bases are TGCGCCAGCAGCTTGGCCGCGCTAGTCCCCGGCACAGATACGCAGCATTTT.

This clonotype was recorded at least ten times. A clone one base away is much larger, so this may be a read error. This chain joins TRBV7-9 and TRBJ1-1, with 8 nucleotides matching TRBD1. The CDR3 length is 12 residues. Germline-derived CDR1 and CDR2 are SEHNR and FQNEAQ (reference sequence). The CDR3 loop is CASSPGGSEVFF. The CDR3 nucleotides read TGTGCCAGCAGCCCAGGGGGCAGCGAAGTTTTCTTT.

In the case of this clonotype: One junction end does not reproduce the germline sequence, and a read error may be involved. The CDR3 DNA sequence: TGTGCCAGCAGCTTATTCTCAGTCTACGATGAGCAGTTCTTC. Its protein product is CASSLFSVYDEQFF. V usage is TRBV7-8 and J usage is TRBJ2-1; the D is unclear. There are 14 residues in the CDR3. CDR1 SGHVS and CDR2 FQNEAQ come from the germline V gene.

This clonotype appeared a few times. The chain links TRBV5-1 to TRBJ1-1, with 9 bases that match TRBD1. The CDR3 spans 17 residues. Germline V lookup: CDR1 SGHRS, CDR2 YFSETQ. J was trimmed by 5 bases and V by 0 bases; bases with no gene match: 11. The CDR3: CASSLECMGQGMTEAFF. In DNA form, the CDR3 reads TGCGCCAGCAGCTTGGAATGTATGGGACAGGGTATGACTGAAGCTTTCTTT.

This rearrangement joins TRBV6-2 or TRBV6-3 to TRBJ2-1, with D hard to call. The germline V and J ends were trimmed by 8 bases and 13 bases, with 18 bases remaining between them. Germline assignment: CDR1 MNHEY and CDR2 SVGEGT. This CDR3 spans 12 amino acids. The CDR3 spells CASCSSYNDQFF. The DNA for the CDR3 is TGTGCCAGCTGCAGCTCCTACAACGACCAGTTCTTC.

With respect to this clonotype: Possible read error: a much larger clone is one base away. Because it lacks the conserved phenylalanine or tryptophan at the end, this CDR3 is likely a read error. The rearrangement links TRBV5-6 to TRBJ1-4, with no clear D. The V end lost 0 bases, the J end lost 1 base, and 10 bases lay between the germline ends. The CDR3 runs to 16 residues. Germline loops: CDR1 SGHDT, CDR2 YYEEEE. As DNA, the CDR3 is TGTGCCAGCAGCTTGGAGGCACTGGGAACTAATGAAAAACTGTTTTTG. Translated, it gives CASSLEALGTNEKLFL.

Comment on this clonotype: This may come from a read error, since a much larger clone is one base off. The V gene is TRBV10-3, the J gene TRBJ2-3; D is undetermined. V shed 2 bases and J shed 3 bases, with 9 bases lying between them. Germline CDR1 reads ENHRY; CDR2 reads SYGVKD. The CDR3 sequence is 14 residues long. The CDR3 nucleotides read TGTGCCATCAGTGAGGGGTCGGAGACAGATACGCAGTATTTT. Translation: CAISEGSETDTQYF.

The chain joins TRBV2 to TRBJ2-5; no firm D call. The CDR3 loop spans 13 amino acids. From germline, CDR1 is SNHLY and CDR2 FYNNEI. The V and J ends lost 1 base and 5 bases respectively, with 8 bases between them. This chain's CDR3 is CASSEGNPETQYF. The CDR3 DNA is TGTGCCAGCAGTGAAGGGAATCCCGAGACCCAGTACTTC.

This clonotype was seen only a few times. The chain carries TRBV5-1 and TRBJ2-3; TRBD1 is a possible D gene (5 bases). Germline V CDR1 and CDR2: SGHRS, YFSETQ. The V end lost 0 bases, the J end lost 2 bases, and 7 bases lay between the germline ends. The CDR3 has 14 residues. The CDR3 bases are TGCGCCAGCAGCTTGGGACAGACCACAGATACGCAGTATTTT. Its translation is CASSLGQTTDTQYF. The variable domain in full, completed from reference TRBV5-1 and TRBJ2-3, reads KAGVTQTPRYLIKTRGQQVTLSCSPISGHRSVSWYQQTPGQGLQFLFEYFSETQRNKGNFPGRFSGRQFSNSRSEMNVSTLELGDSALYLCASSLGQTTDTQYFGPGTRLTVL.

With regard to this clonotype: A much larger clone lies a single base off, so this may be a read error. The chain is built from TRBV5-4 and TRBJ2-3; 8 nucleotides line up with TRBD2. V dropped 5 bases and J dropped 5; count of bases not matched to a gene: 4. In germline, CDR1 is SGHNT, CDR2 YYREEE (reference sequence). The CDR3 spans 13 residues. CDR3 coding DNA: TGTGCCAGCAGTCTCGGGGGGGTAGATACGCAGTATTTT. Residues: CASSLGGVDTQYF.

About this clonotype: It is likely a read error, because the conserved phenylalanine at the end of the CDR3 is missing. No DNA is shown, since the ends of the CDR3 on it are uncertain; the CDR3 is the one TCRdb lists. The V and J genes are TRBV29-1 and TRBJ2-7; TRBD1, the table's D call, lacks a check against the DNA. The length of the CDR3 is 12 amino acids, counting both ends. In germline, CDR1 is SQVTM, CDR2 ANQGSEA. The CDR3 loop reads CSVGSGAYEQNL.

Points on this clonotype: Compared with germline, one end of the junction differs, possibly owing to a read error. V and J are TRBV14 and TRBJ2-2, with a weak D call TRBD1 (6 bases). Germline values: CDR1 SGHDN, CDR2 FVKESK. There are 15 residues in the CDR3. CDR3 bases: TGTGCCAGCAGCTATGGGACATCGAACACCCGGGAGCTGTTTTTT. Its protein is CASSYGTSNTRELFF.

This chain joins TRBV10-1 and TRBJ2-3, with D possibly TRBD2 on 6 matching bases. CDR1 and CDR2 (germline): WNHNN, SYGVQD (reference sequence). V was cut by 4 bases and J by 0 bases, with 11 bases left in between. The CDR3 sequence is 15 residues long. The CDR3 coding sequence is TGCGCCAGCAGTGGGAGGGCGACGAGCACAGATACGCAGTATTTT. It encodes CASSGRATSTDTQYF.

Many counts were recorded for this clonotype. V is TRBV20-1 and J is TRBJ2-5; the match to TRBD2 covers 8 bases. Unmatched junction bases numbered 5, after V lost 0 bases and J lost 5 bases. CDR1 and CDR2 (germline): DFQATT, SNEGSKA (reference sequence). CDR3 length: 14 residues. This CDR3 is CSARDPASGETQYF. CDR3 coding DNA: TGCAGTGCTAGAGATCCAGCTAGCGGGGAGACCCAGTACTTC.

Concerning this clonotype itself: An end of the junction does not agree with germline; a read error may underlie this. The chain uses TRBV28 and TRBJ2-1; the D is unclear. Germline loops: CDR1 MDHEN, CDR2 SYDVKM. CDR3 length: 18 residues. CDR3 sequence reads: CASSLSAGPGKGYNGQFF. In DNA form, the CDR3 reads TGTGCCAGCAGTTTAAGCGCCGGGCCCGGTAAAGGGTACAATGGGCAGTTCTTC.

A word on this clonotype: A much more abundant neighbour one base away suggests this may be a read error. The chain combines TRBV7-9 with TRBJ2-1; TRBD1 agrees at 7 bases. The CDR3 extends over 15 amino acids. Germline values: CDR1 SEHNR, CDR2 FQNEAQ (reference sequence). CDR3 DNA sequence: TGTGCCAGCAGCTTAGGTCTCGGGACAGAGGGAGAGATAATCTTC. Protein product: CASSLGLGTEGEIIF.

Details on this clonotype: One junction end disagrees with the germline gene, perhaps due to a read error. The chain uses TRBV11-2 and TRBJ2-3; D not resolved. Germline V lookup: CDR1 SGHAT, CDR2 FQNNGV. The CDR3 runs to 15 residues. CDR3 nucleotides: TGTGTCAGCAACACCCCAGAGAATGTGGGCGATACGCAGTGTTTT. Its protein product is CVSNTPENVGDTQCF.

This clonotype was found many times. The chain has TRBV6-5 and TRBJ1-4; D gene uncertain. Per the germline V gene, CDR1 is MNHEY and CDR2 is SVGAGI. CDR3 length: 14 amino acids. The V gene lost 6 bases and the J gene lost 0 bases, with 8 bases spanning the gap. The chain's CDR3 is CASRAIATNEKLFF. The DNA of the CDR3 is TGTGCCAGCAGGGCGATTGCAACTAATGAAAAACTGTTTTTT.

In this sample, this clonotype turned up once. Relative to the germline gene, one junction end is altered; a read error may explain this. The V gene is TRBV28, the J gene TRBJ1-3, with 9 nucleotides matching TRBD1. CDR1 MDHEN and CDR2 SYDVKM come from the germline V gene. The CDR3 has 15 amino acids. The CDR3 coding sequence is TGTGTCAGCAGTCCAGGGACAGGGAGTGGAAGCACCATATATTTT. Residues: CVSSPGTGSGSTIYF.

The chain is built from TRBV28 and TRBJ2-3; maybe TRBD2 (5 bases). Trimming removed 5 bases at V and 7 bases at J, with 19 bases between. In germline, CDR1 is MDHEN, CDR2 SYDVKM. The CDR3 contains 15 residues. CDR3 nucleotides: TGTGCCAGCAGTCTAATTCAAGGGAGCACGAATACGCAGTATTTT. It encodes CASSLIQGSTNTQYF. The full variable domain, its missing parts supplied by reference TRBV28 and TRBJ2-3, is DVKVTQSSRYLVKRTGEKVFLECVQDMDHENMFWYRQDPGLGLRLIYFSYDVKMKEKGDIPEGYSVSREKKERFSLILESASTNQTSMYLCASSLIQGSTNTQYFGPGTRLTVL.

Of note for this clonotype: An end of the junction does not agree with germline; a read error may underlie this. The chain has TRBV6-6 and TRBJ1-2; no definite D call. The CDR3 is 11 residues long. The germline V gene has CDR1 MNHNY and CDR2 SVGAGI (reference sequence). This CDR3 reads CAGRLCYGYTF. CDR3 coding DNA: TGTGCCGGCAGGTTATGCTATGGCTACACATTC.

In its sample, this clonotype was seen many times. CDR3 sequence (DNA): TGCAGCGTCACAGGGAAGCGTTTAGAAGCTTTCTTT. This sequence encodes CSVTGKRLEAFF. The rearrangement joins TRBV29-1 to TRBJ1-1, with a weak D call TRBD1 (6 bases). The germline V gene has CDR1 SQVTM and CDR2 ANQGSEA. The CDR3 is 12 amino acids. V gave up 6 bases and J gave up 8 bases, with 16 bases separating them.

V gene TRBV18 combines with J gene TRBJ2-7; the match to TRBD1 covers 11 bases. The CDR3 covers 15 residues. Germline values: CDR1 KGHSH, CDR2 LQKENI. Germline trimming cut 1 base from V and 5 bases from J; bases unmatched to any gene: 4. CDR3 in DNA: TGTGCCAGCTCACCACAGGGACAGGGGGTCCACGAGCAGTACTTC. Amino acids: CASSPQGQGVHEQYF.

This clonotype is labeled as medium-sized (0.01 to 0.1%). The chain links TRBV29-1 to TRBJ1-5; perhaps TRBD1 as D (6 bases). Germline lookup yields CDR1 SQVTM and CDR2 ANQGSEA. The ends were cut back, 0 bases at V and 6 bases at J, with 6 bases in the middle. This CDR3 contains 12 residues. CDR3: CSVEEQGQPQHF. The CDR3 DNA sequence: TGCAGCGTTGAAGAACAGGGTCAGCCCCAGCATTTT.

As for this clonotype: Its ends do not fully match the called genes, so a read error is possible. The chain links TRBV11-3 to TRBJ2-3; D gene ambiguous. From germline, CDR1 is SGHNT and CDR2 YENEEA. The CDR3 loop spans 14 amino acids. CDR3 amino acids: CASSFSSCTDTQYF. CDR3 DNA: TGTGCCAGCAGCTTCTCATCCTGCACAGACACGCAGTATTTT.

As regards this clonotype: This clone may be a read error of a much larger clone one base away. The chain is built from TRBV7-9 and TRBJ2-7, with TRBD1 identical over 9 bases. The CDR3 loop spans 15 amino acids. The germline gives CDR1 SEHNR, CDR2 FQNEAQ (reference sequence). As DNA, the CDR3 is TGTGCCAGCAGCTTAGCGGGGACAGGGATCTACAAGCAGTACTTC. Translation: CASSLAGTGIYKQYF.

This clonotype was seen more than once but under ten times. A read error may account for a junction end that differs from germline. V gene TRBV5-4 combines with J gene TRBJ1-1; possible D gene TRBD1, 5 bases. From germline, CDR1 is SGHNT and CDR2 YYREEE (reference sequence). The CDR3 covers 14 residues. The CDR3 DNA is TGTGCCAGTAGCTTGGGGACGTACGGAACTGAAGCTTTCTTT. Translated: CASSLGTYGTEAFF.

In this sample, this clonotype turned up a few times. A much larger clone lies one base from this, so it may be a read error. V usage is TRBV29-1 and J usage is TRBJ1-5; TRBD1 is a possible D gene (6 bases). The CDR3 contains 15 residues. The germline V and J ends were trimmed by 7 bases and 8 bases, with 24 bases remaining between them. CDR1 and CDR2 (germline): SQVTM, ANQGSEA. CDR3 protein: CSAAYRTGPREPQHF. In DNA, the CDR3 is TGCAGCGCGGCCTACCGAACAGGGCCCCGGGAGCCCCAGCATTTT.